This T cell receptor (beta chain) was profiled in a study of T cells after yellow fever vaccination (dated by TCRdb to the late 2010s). At the level of the whole study: The SMART-Seq v4 Ultra Low Input RNA kit was used to prepare libraries from fractions with low cell numbers. To track T-cell clones before and after primary and booster YFV17D yellow fever vaccination, bulk TCR alpha and beta repertoires were sequenced longitudinally. The cohort comprised two healthy male donors, one aged 18 to 29 and one aged 30 to 40 years. Blood was collected at multiple timepoints before and after primary and secondary immunization, and bulk PBMC replicates and cell subsets were isolated.

Read against the paper, the sample's treatment or condition label means: live attenuated yellow fever vaccine strain. Two biological replicates of bulk PBMCs were collected at each blood-draw timepoint. PBMCs were isolated from peripheral blood using a standard Ficoll-Paque protocol. RNA was extracted with TriZol from bulk PBMCs, CD4 and CD8 fractions, and dextramer-positive and dextramer-negative fractions. TCR cDNA was made using 5'RACE template switching, a step that added a universal primer site and unique molecular identifiers. cDNA synthesis was primed from both the TCR alpha and TCR beta constant segments. Libraries were amplified in two PCR steps, with sample barcodes and sequencing adapters added in the second step. Sequencing of libraries was performed on Illumina HiSeq 2500 (2x100 bp) or NovaSeq (2x150 bp). Per the authors' processing: Demultiplexing of reads and collapsing into UMI consensus sequences were performed with MIGEC, and V(D)J alignment was carried out with MiXCR. Vaccine-responding clonotypes were identified with edgeR using replicate PBMC samples, with FDR below 0.01 and a log2 fold change above 5 up to day 15 being required. Bulk clonotypes were assigned CD4 or CD8 identity according to which sequenced CD4 or CD8 repertoire held them at higher abundance. TCRdb reprocessed the public reads (quality trimming at Q25 with fastp, clone calling with MiXCR) and kept in-frame beta chains. Identical CDR3 proteins give one entry, which carries the most common genes and DNA. None of the V and J calls come from the authors' own analysis; TCRdb made them. The table for this sample lists 450,000 to 550,000 distinct CDR3 sequences; around 21% of them were counted only once. The biggest ten clones account for 14% of the sample.

To note about this clonotype: Its binding antigen is unknown. Base quality data are lacking; no much larger clone is found one base away.

Summary of the overall study and its limitations: After the booster, most clones that had expanded after primary vaccination were detected again (approximately 95% of CD4 and around nine tenths of CD8), suggesting broad maintenance of memory. Only a couple of donors were included in the study, so the extent to which the findings can be generalized is limited. Computational filtering was required because FACS-sorted repertoires could contain abundant contaminating clonotypes from the bulk population. Compared with the primary T-cell response, the secondary T-cell response was faster but weaker, reaching its peak on day 5 rather than on day 15. A small share of clonotypes was detected in both CD4 and CD8 compartments, with the overlap likely arising from convergent recombination.

This clonotype was obtained from a man aged 30 to 45 who received the YFV17D yellow fever vaccine. Specimen: PBMCs, collected 15 days after the yellow fever booster vaccination.

The CDR3 protein sequence reads: CASSAQSPLTGREKLFF. The DNA is as follows: TGTGCCAGCAGCGCCCAAAGCCCCTTGACAGGTCGGGAAAAACTGTTTTTT. The sequence is built from TRBV21-1 and TRBJ1-4; the table gives TRBD1 as D, unverified against the DNA. TRBV21-1 is annotated as a pseudogene. The CDR3, from cysteine to phenylalanine, totals 17 residues. Only CDR3 DNA is held: 51 bases, read in frame from base 1.